These 21 T cell receptor beta chains share one sample of origin, sequenced in a study of T cells after yellow fever vaccination. MiXCR, applied by TCRdb to the 5' RACE reads, yields one record per CDR3 protein. The sample contains under 250,000 distinct CDR3 sequences, 3.2% of which appear only once. The sample was CD4+ T cells sorted from PBMCs, taken 10 days after the yellow fever booster vaccination. All receptors come from a man aged 18 to 30 who received the YFV17D yellow fever vaccine.

The table lists this clonotype with many counts. This chain connects TRBV7-9 to TRBJ2-3; 7 bases map to TRBD2. The CDR3 consists of 14 residues. Germline CDR1 SEHNR, CDR2 FQNEAQ (reference sequence). V lost 3 bases, J lost 4 bases, and 4 bases stayed unmatched. The CDR3 sequence: CASSFASGSDTQYF. CDR3 coding DNA: TGTGCCAGCAGCTTTGCTAGCGGTTCAGATACGCAGTATTTT.

This clonotype has more than one count but fewer than ten. DNA of the CDR3: TGTGCCAGCAGTCCAGGGGGAGCGAGCGAATTCTACGAGCAGTACTTC. This codes for CASSPGGASEFYEQYF. The chain carries TRBV28 and TRBJ2-7, with 7 bases matching TRBD1. V lost 5 bases and J lost 3; bases outside the gene matches: 13. The CDR3 totals 16 residues. CDR1 MDHEN and CDR2 SYDVKM come from the germline V gene.

This sequence joins TRBV29-1 and TRBJ2-5; TRBD2 agrees at 7 bases. CDR3 size: 13 residues. Germline-derived CDR1 and CDR2 are SQVTM and ANQGSEA. Trimming at V came to 3 bases and at J to 4 bases, leaving 5 bases not matched to a gene. In DNA, the CDR3 is TGCAGCGTTGAGCGGGGGATCGGAGAGACCCAGTACTTC. This encodes CSVERGIGETQYF.

The V call is TRBV30, the J call TRBJ1-2, with D unresolved. Per the germline V gene, CDR1 is GTSNPN and CDR2 is SVGIG (reference sequence). With 1 base removed from V and 4 bases from J, the gap between germline ends came to 13 bases. The CDR3 is 14 residues long. The DNA for the CDR3 is TGTGCCTGGAGTGGCGGGAAAGATTCCTATGGCTACACCTTC. This encodes CAWSGGKDSYGYTF.

CDR3 sequence (DNA): TGTGCCAGCAGTCGGGACAGCCAAGATACGCAGTATTTT. Its protein product is CASSRDSQDTQYF. The chain recombines TRBV28 with TRBJ2-3, with 7 bases fitting TRBD1. J gave up 5 bases and V 5 bases, and 4 bases lay outside the gene matches. The CDR3 is 13 residues long. Germline V lookup: CDR1 MDHEN, CDR2 SYDVKM.

This clonotype was seen at least ten times. The rearrangement links TRBV24-1 to TRBJ2-5; tentatively, D is TRBD2 (6 bases). V shed 4 bases and J shed 9 bases, with 8 bases lying between them. CDR3 size: 11 residues. Germline CDR1 KGHDR, CDR2 SFDVKD. The CDR3 region has the DNA TGTGCCACCAGTGACGGGGAGGCCCAGTACTTC. Protein sequence: CATSDGEAQYF.

This clonotype occurred many times. The rearrangement uses TRBV6-2 or TRBV6-3 and TRBJ2-7; D might be TRBD2 (6 bases). The CDR3 consists of 13 residues. Germline loops: CDR1 MNHEY, CDR2 SVGEGT. Trimming took off 10 bases at V and 6 bases at J, with 19 bases between the two ends. CDR3 residues: CATSQRRVSEQYV. The CDR3 DNA reads TGTGCCACGAGTCAGAGGAGGGTCTCCGAGCAGTACGTC.

This clonotype came up many times. The chain links TRBV7-9 to TRBJ2-5; D might be TRBD1 (5 bases). Germline V gene data show CDR1 as SEHNR and CDR2 as FQNEAQ (reference sequence). The CDR3 sequence is 14 residues long. Trimming removed 6 bases at V and 5 bases at J, with 16 bases between. CDR3 amino acids: CASSHGQPRETQYF. The DNA for the CDR3 is TGTGCCAGCAGTCATGGACAACCTCGGGAGACCCAGTACTTC.

This clonotype was counted ten times or more. V usage is TRBV12-3 or TRBV12-4 and J usage is TRBJ2-7; D not resolved. The CDR3 length is 12 residues. The V and J ends lost 3 bases and 3 bases respectively, with 6 bases between them. The CDR3 protein is CASSFRHYEQYF. The CDR3 DNA is TGTGCCAGCAGTTTCCGCCACTACGAGCAGTACTTC.

This clonotype was counted many times. The chain is built from TRBV18 and TRBJ1-5; the D gene is possibly TRBD1 (6 bases). The germline CDR1 and CDR2 sequences are KGHSH and LQKENI. V was cut by 8 bases and J by 2 bases, with 10 bases left in between. The CDR3 length is 13 residues. The CDR3 DNA reads TGTGCCAGCAGCCCAGGGGGCAATCAGCCCCAGCATTTT. This codes for CASSPGGNQPQHF.

The chain recombines TRBV10-3 with TRBJ2-7; weak D call: TRBD1 (5 bases). Germline loops: CDR1 ENHRY, CDR2 SYGVKD. Trimming took off 5 bases at V and 4 bases at J, with 9 bases between the two ends. The length of the CDR3 is 12 residues. CDR3 sequence (DNA): TGTGCCATCAGTCCGGACATATACGAGCAGTACGTC. Protein product: CAISPDIYEQYV.

The chain uses TRBV4-1 and TRBJ1-1; TRBD1 matches at 8 bases. CDR1 and CDR2 (germline): MGHRA, YSYEKL. Unmatched junction bases numbered 6, after V lost 1 base and J lost 5 bases. The CDR3 consists of 15 residues. The CDR3 loop reads CASSQGGRGRTEAFF. CDR3 DNA sequence: TGCGCCAGCAGCCAAGGCGGCAGGGGGCGAACTGAAGCTTTCTTT.

This clonotype was observed at least ten times. The rearrangement uses TRBV7-9 and TRBJ2-1; D uncertain. V lost 0 bases and J lost 5, with 2 bases in between. There are 12 residues in the CDR3. From germline, CDR1 is SEHNR and CDR2 FQNEAQ (reference sequence). This CDR3 reads CASSLADNEQFF. The CDR3 region has the DNA TGTGCCAGCAGCTTAGCCGACAATGAGCAGTTCTTC.

This clonotype was seen ten or more times. The chain links TRBV20-1 to TRBJ2-5, with 8 bases matching TRBD1. The CDR3 has 14 amino acids. V lost 2 bases and J lost 6; bases outside the gene matches: 8. Per germline, CDR1 DFQATT and CDR2 SNEGSKA (reference sequence). The chain's CDR3 is CSARRGTGGQTQYF. The CDR3, as DNA: TGCAGTGCTAGAAGGGGGACAGGAGGACAGACCCAGTACTTC.

The rearrangement uses TRBV3-2 and TRBJ2-7; the D call of TRBD2 is as the table states it, not checked on the DNA. TRBV3-2 is annotated as a pseudogene. The CDR3 consists of 14 residues. CDR3 region: CASYSGESSYEQYV. The CDR3 DNA sequence: TGTGCCAGCTATTCCGGGGAAAGCTCCTACGAGCAGTACGTC.

V and J are TRBV10-3 and TRBJ1-5; unclear D gene. The V end was cut by 3 bases, the J end by 4 bases, with 13 bases between. The CDR3 contains 15 residues. Germline V lookup: CDR1 ENHRY, CDR2 SYGVKD. The CDR3 bases are TGTGCCATCAGTGAAGAATACCTTCTGAATCAGCCCCAGCATTTT. Translating gives CAISEEYLLNQPQHF.

There are a few counts of this clonotype. The chain combines TRBV24-1 with TRBJ1-3, with D possibly matching TRBD1 (6 bases). The V gene's germline CDR1 is KGHDR and CDR2 SFDVKD. The CDR3 contains 15 residues. V was cut by 4 bases and J by 1 base, with 10 bases left in between. CDR3 in amino acids: CATSEDRESGNTIYF. CDR3 bases: TGTGCCACCAGTGAGGACAGAGAATCTGGAAACACCATATATTTT.

This clonotype has only a few counts. This chain uses TRBV7-3 with TRBJ2-1; 9 nucleotides line up with TRBD2. Trimming cost V 2 bases and J 7 bases; bases outside gene matches: 6. Germline V gene sequence: CDR1 SGHTA, CDR2 FQGTGA. The CDR3 consists of 15 residues. The CDR3, as DNA: TGTGCCAGCAGCTTAGGAGGTAGCGGGGGTAATGAGCAGTTCTTC. Residues: CASSLGGSGGNEQFF.

Many counts were recorded for this clonotype. The gene calls are TRBV7-9 and TRBJ1-1; D not certain. CDR3 length equals 13 residues. The V and J ends lost 5 bases and 4 bases respectively, with 11 bases between them. Germline assignment: CDR1 SEHNR and CDR2 FQNEAQ (reference sequence). The CDR3 coding sequence is TGTGCCAGCAGCCGGGAGGTAGGCACTGAAGCTTTCTTT. Protein: CASSREVGTEAFF.

J is TRBJ2-7 and V is TRBV3-1, with no clear D. Germline V gene sequence: CDR1 LGHDT, CDR2 YNNKEL (reference sequence). This CDR3 spans 15 amino acids. V was trimmed by 2 bases and J by 3 bases, leaving 14 bases between them. The CDR3 nucleotides read TGTGCCAGCAGCCAAACATCTTGGCAGAACTACGAGCAGTACTTC. As protein: CASSQTSWQNYEQYF.

This clonotype was recorded at least ten times. V usage is TRBV5-1 and J usage is TRBJ2-1; weak D call: TRBD2 (6 bases). The ends were cut back, 4 bases at V and 4 bases at J, with 18 bases in the middle. Germline V gene lookup returns CDR1 SGHRS and CDR2 YFSETQ. The CDR3 totals 16 residues. CDR3 residues: CASSPGLHSLYNEQFF. The CDR3 DNA reads as TGCGCCAGCAGCCCGGGACTCCACTCGTTGTACAATGAGCAGTTCTTC.